The 23 T cell receptor beta chains given below trace back to one sample, sequenced in a study of control samples from healthy donors and cancer patients. Sequencing used immunoSEQ multiplex PCR; TCRdb keeps in-frame clones, though not all of them. Found here are fewer than 120,000 clones, roughly 88% of them singletons; the top ten hold roughly 4%. Sequencing was done on a sample of PBMCs. The receptors were gathered from a woman aged 60-75 years with lung cancer.

The chain couples TRBV19 to TRBJ1-5, with TRBD1 as a possible D gene (5 bases). Germline-derived CDR1 and CDR2 are LNHDA and SQIVND (reference sequence). The CDR3 length is 16 residues. The ends were cut back, 5 bases at V and 3 bases at J, with 17 bases in the middle. CDR3 DNA: TGTGCCAGTAGTTCCCTCTTGGGGGGGTCCAATCAGCCCCAGCATTTT. It codes for CASSSLLGGSNQPQHF.

This clone was recorded a few times. The V gene is TRBV19, the J gene TRBJ2-5; TRBD2 agrees at 12 bases. V lost 7 bases to trimming and J lost 1 base; unmatched junction nucleotides: 10. Germline V gene sequence: CDR1 LNHDA, CDR2 SQIVND (reference sequence). This CDR3 comprises 17 residues. The CDR3: CASNQGWTSGTQETQYF. As DNA, the CDR3 is TGTGCCAGTAACCAGGGCTGGACTAGCGGGACCCAAGAGACCCAGTACTTC.

The CDR3 loop reads CASSKERNEKLFF. The CDR3 nucleotides read TGTGCCAGCAGTAAGGAACGGAATGAAAAACTGTTTTTT. The chain couples TRBV6-6 to TRBJ1-4, with no clear D. The germline V and J ends were trimmed by 5 bases and 5 bases, with 9 bases remaining between them. The CDR3 is 13 residues long. The germline gives CDR1 MNHNY, CDR2 SVGAGI (reference sequence).

The CDR3 bases are TGTGCCAGCAGCCAAGATAGAGGCCCTAACTATGGCTACACCTTC. Protein: CASSQDRGPNYGYTF. The chain carries TRBV3-1 (or the pseudogene TRBV3-2) and TRBJ1-2; unclear D gene. Trimming removed 0 bases from V and 0 bases from J, with 8 bases in between. Germline CDR1 reads LGHDT; CDR2 reads YNNKEL (reference sequence). There are 15 residues in the CDR3.

J is TRBJ1-1 and V is TRBV7-8, with unresolved D. The CDR3 extends over 14 amino acids. Germline V gene lookup returns CDR1 SGHVS and CDR2 FQNEAQ. Trimming took 8 bases from V and 1 from J, leaving 14 bases between them. The DNA of the CDR3 is TGTGCCAGCCTGCCGAGGAGGGCGAACACTGAAGCTTTCTTT. Amino acid sequence: CASLPRRANTEAFF.

Only a few counts were recorded for this clone. This chain links TRBV7-9 with TRBJ1-5; 7 nucleotides match TRBD1. Trimming at V came to 1 base and at J to 0 bases, leaving 3 bases not matched to a gene. The CDR3 is 16 amino acids. Germline loops: CDR1 SEHNR, CDR2 FQNEAQ (reference sequence). CDR3 sequence: CASSLGGTASNQPQHF. The CDR3 DNA follows: TGTGCCAGCAGCTTAGGCGGGACAGCTAGCAATCAGCCCCAGCATTTT.

The V gene is TRBV3-1 (or the pseudogene TRBV3-2), the J gene TRBJ1-1; possibly TRBD1 for D (5 bases). Germline V CDR1 and CDR2: LGHDT, YNNKEL (reference sequence). The V end was cut by 4 bases, the J end by 1 base, with 13 bases between. This CDR3 has 15 amino acids. The DNA of the CDR3 is TGTGCCAGCAGCCCTCGTTCCGGGGCGAACACTGAAGCTTTCTTT. It encodes CASSPRSGANTEAFF.

In its sample, this clone was seen a few times. The rearrangement joins TRBV5-1 to TRBJ1-2; a weak D match, TRBD1 (5 bases). V was shortened by 0 bases and J by 0 bases, with 12 bases between the two germline ends. The CDR3 runs to 16 residues. CDR1 is SGHRS, CDR2 YFSETQ, per germline. The CDR3 spells CASSLGDHKSNYGYTF. The CDR3 nucleotides read TGCGCCAGCAGCTTGGGGGACCACAAGTCTAACTATGGCTACACCTTC.

This chain uses TRBV7-2 with TRBJ1-2; D possibly corresponds to TRBD1 (6 bases). From germline, CDR1 is SGHTA and CDR2 FQGNSA. The CDR3 sequence is 14 residues long. Between the trimmed V and J ends, which lost 6 bases and 6 bases, there was a span of 17 bases. Here the CDR3 reads CASRLRTVWDGYTF. The CDR3 coding sequence is TGTGCCAGCAGACTTAGGACAGTTTGGGATGGCTACACCTTC.

The chain combines TRBV5-6 with TRBJ1-2, with D unresolved. Trimming took off 1 base at V and 5 bases at J, with 6 bases between the two ends. Germline loops: CDR1 SGHDT, CDR2 YYEEEE. This CDR3 is built from 12 residues. CDR3 loop: CASSLSGYGYTF. The CDR3 DNA sequence: TGTGCCAGCAGCTTGTCAGGATATGGCTACACCTTC. The whole variable domain, remainder taken from reference TRBV5-6 and TRBJ1-2, is DAGVTQSPTHLIKTRGQQVTLRCSPKSGHDTVSWYQQALGQGPQFIFQYYEEEERQRGNFPDRFSGHQFPNYSSELNVNALLLGDSALYLCASSLSGYGYTFGSGTRLTVV.

The chain couples TRBV4-1 to TRBJ2-1; D not resolved. V gave up 5 bases and J gave up 4 bases, with 18 bases separating them. There are 16 residues in the CDR3. From germline, CDR1 is MGHRA and CDR2 YSYEKL. CDR3 DNA: TGCGCCAGCAGCTCACGGACGAGGACCCTATACAATGAGCAGTTCTTC. Its translation: CASSSRTRTLYNEQFF.

This clone was observed a handful of times. The rearrangement joins TRBV2 to TRBJ1-1; 10 bases align to TRBD1. Trimming took 4 bases from V and 3 from J; bases not matched to a gene: 5. Looked up from germline, CDR1 is SNHLY and CDR2 is FYNNEI. CDR3 length equals 15 residues. CDR3 bases: TGTGCCAGCAGTGTGTGGGACAGGGGAGACACTGAAGCTTTCTTT. Its translation: CASSVWDRGDTEAFF.

This chain joins TRBV28 and TRBJ2-5, with 11 bases identical to TRBD1. The CDR3 runs to 20 residues. The germline gives CDR1 MDHEN, CDR2 SYDVKM. Trimming removed 0 bases from V and 4 bases from J; junction bases left unmatched: 16. This CDR3 reads CASSLWGQGVGFSGGETQYF. The CDR3, as DNA: TGTGCCAGCAGTTTATGGGGACAGGGGGTGGGTTTTAGCGGTGGAGAGACCCAGTACTTC.

The chain combines TRBV28 with TRBJ1-1; 8 bases fit TRBD1. Germline trimming cut 2 bases from V and 0 bases from J; bases unmatched to any gene: 5. Germline-derived CDR1 and CDR2 are MDHEN and SYDVKM. The CDR3 loop spans 16 amino acids. CDR3 in amino acids: CASSLIRQGLNTEAFF. The CDR3 DNA reads as TGTGCCAGCAGTTTAATTCGACAGGGGTTGAACACTGAAGCTTTCTTT.

The rearrangement links TRBV7-2 to TRBJ2-7; weak D call: TRBD2 (5 bases). V lost 10 bases to trimming and J lost 3 bases, with 16 bases between them. Germline lookup yields CDR1 SGHTA and CDR2 FQGNSA. CDR3 length equals 13 residues. The CDR3 here is CATSPGFGYEQYF. CDR3 DNA: TGTGCCACCTCGCCGGGGTTTGGCTACGAGCAGTACTTC.

The chain recombines TRBV19 with TRBJ2-1; D unresolved. V lost 3 bases and J 12 bases, leaving 15 bases between the germline ends. CDR1 LNHDA and CDR2 SQIVND come from the germline V gene (reference sequence). CDR3 size: 13 residues. CDR3 loop: CASSIRFPAGQFF. Written as DNA, the CDR3 is TGTGCCAGTAGTATTCGATTCCCTGCCGGGCAGTTCTTC.

The chain uses TRBV7-9 and TRBJ1-4, with D possibly TRBD1 on 6 matching bases. The CDR3 has 15 residues. V shed 4 bases and J shed 2 bases, with 11 bases lying between them. Per the germline V gene, CDR1 is SEHNR and CDR2 is FQNEAQ (reference sequence). The CDR3 coding sequence is TGTGCCAGCAGCTCCGACAGGTGGACTAATGAAAAACTGTTTTTT. Translation gives CASSSDRWTNEKLFF.

J is TRBJ2-1 and V is TRBV9; 7 bases map to TRBD2. V lost 4 bases to trimming and J lost 0 bases; unmatched junction nucleotides: 7. The CDR3 length is 16 residues. Per germline, CDR1 SGDLS and CDR2 YYNGEE. CDR3 sequence (DNA): TGTGCCAGCAGCCCTCAAACTAGCGTCTCCTACAATGAGCAGTTCTTC. It encodes CASSPQTSVSYNEQFF.

The chain has TRBV27 and TRBJ1-5; perhaps TRBD1 as D (5 bases). The CDR3 spans 13 residues. The germline gives CDR1 MNHEY, CDR2 SMNVEV (reference sequence). V was trimmed by 5 bases and J by 5 bases, leaving 10 bases between them. CDR3 coding DNA: TGTGCCAGCAGTCTCGGGGCTGATCAGCCCCAGCATTTT. Translated: CASSLGADQPQHF.

This chain links TRBV30 with TRBJ2-3, with 7 bases fitting TRBD1. The CDR3 sequence is 15 residues long. The ends lost 5 bases at V and 1 base at J; junction bases unmatched: 9. Germline V lookup: CDR1 GTSNPN, CDR2 SVGIG (reference sequence). CDR3 amino acids: CAWGTTGTGTDTQYF. The DNA of the CDR3 is TGTGCCTGGGGCACGACAGGGACCGGCACAGATACGCAGTATTTT.

On this clone itself: The same CDR3 can be traced to other DNA sequences in this sample. The genes are TRBV19 and TRBJ2-3; D is possibly TRBD2 (5 bases). V dropped 3 bases and J dropped 0 bases, with 7 bases sitting between them. CDR1 and CDR2 (germline): LNHDA, SQIVND (reference sequence). The CDR3 runs to 14 residues. CDR3 region: CASSIGISTDTQYF. In DNA form, the CDR3 reads TGTGCCAGTAGTATCGGGATAAGCACAGATACGCAGTATTTT.

The J gene is TRBJ2-3, the V gene TRBV6-2 or TRBV6-3, with D possibly being TRBD2 (5 bases). CDR1 is MNHEY, CDR2 SVGEGT, per germline. Trimming left V 7 bases short and J 4 bases short, with 15 bases between. The CDR3 loop spans 14 amino acids. The CDR3 coding sequence is TGTGCCAGCACCCCGGGGTCCTGGGCAGATACGCAGTATTTT. It is translated as CASTPGSWADTQYF.

The V call is TRBV19, the J call TRBJ2-5; possibly TRBD1 for D (5 bases). This CDR3 region has 15 residues. V lost 2 bases and J lost 1, with 11 bases in between. The V gene's germline CDR1 is LNHDA and CDR2 SQIVND (reference sequence). CDR3 region: CASSIRRQGQETQYF. CDR3 DNA sequence: TGTGCCAGTAGTATAAGAAGGCAGGGCCAAGAGACCCAGTACTTC.